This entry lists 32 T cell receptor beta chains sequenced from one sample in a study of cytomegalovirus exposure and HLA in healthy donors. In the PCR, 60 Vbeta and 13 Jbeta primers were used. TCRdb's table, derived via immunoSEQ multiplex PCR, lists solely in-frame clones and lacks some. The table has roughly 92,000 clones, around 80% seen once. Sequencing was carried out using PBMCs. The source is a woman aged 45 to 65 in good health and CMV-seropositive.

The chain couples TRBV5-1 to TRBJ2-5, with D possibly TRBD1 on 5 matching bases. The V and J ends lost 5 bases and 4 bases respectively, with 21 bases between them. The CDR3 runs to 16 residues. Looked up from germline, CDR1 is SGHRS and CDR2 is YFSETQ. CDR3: CASRSTGTGWRETQYF. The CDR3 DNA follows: TGCGCCAGCAGATCAACGGGCACAGGATGGCGAGAGACCCAGTACTTC. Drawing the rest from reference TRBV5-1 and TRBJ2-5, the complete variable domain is KAGVTQTPRYLIKTRGQQVTLSCSPISGHRSVSWYQQTPGQGLQFLFEYFSETQRNKGNFPGRFSGRQFSNSRSEMNVSTLELGDSALYLCASRSTGTGWRETQYFGPGTRLLVL.

The CDR3 is CASRATGSGNTIYF. In DNA form, the CDR3 reads TGTGCCAGCAGAGCCACAGGCTCTGGAAACACCATATATTTT. V is TRBV7-9 and J is TRBJ1-3; tentative D call: TRBD1 (5 bases). V shed 6 bases and J shed 0 bases, with 9 bases lying between them. This CDR3 is built from 14 residues. Germline values: CDR1 SEHNR, CDR2 FQNEAQ (reference sequence).

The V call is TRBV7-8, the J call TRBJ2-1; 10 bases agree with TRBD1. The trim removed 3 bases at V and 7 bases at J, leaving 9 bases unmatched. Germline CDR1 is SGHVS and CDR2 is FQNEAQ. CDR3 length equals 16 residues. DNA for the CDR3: TGTGCCAGCAGCTTGGACGGGACAGGGGCTTGGAATGAGCAGTTCTTC. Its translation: CASSLDGTGAWNEQFF.

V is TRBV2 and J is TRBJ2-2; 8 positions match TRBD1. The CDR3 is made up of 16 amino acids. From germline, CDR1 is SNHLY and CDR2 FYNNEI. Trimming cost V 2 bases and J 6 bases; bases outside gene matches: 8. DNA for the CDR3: TGTGCCAGCAGTGAAACTCGGACAGGGATCGCCGGGGAGCTGTTTTTT. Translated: CASSETRTGIAGELFF.

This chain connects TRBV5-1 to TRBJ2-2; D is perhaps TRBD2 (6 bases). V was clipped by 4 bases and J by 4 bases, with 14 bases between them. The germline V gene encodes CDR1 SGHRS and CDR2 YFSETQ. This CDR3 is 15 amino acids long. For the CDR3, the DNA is TGCGCCAGCAGCCCGGCGGGAACTTCCACCGGGGAGCTGTTTTTT. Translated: CASSPAGTSTGELFF.

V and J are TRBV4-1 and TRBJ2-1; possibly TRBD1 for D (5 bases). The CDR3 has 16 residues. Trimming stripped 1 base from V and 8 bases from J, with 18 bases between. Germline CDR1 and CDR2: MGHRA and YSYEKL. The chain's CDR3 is CASSQVGRQIQDEQFF. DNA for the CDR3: TGCGCCAGCAGCCAAGTCGGCAGGCAGATACAGGATGAGCAGTTCTTC.

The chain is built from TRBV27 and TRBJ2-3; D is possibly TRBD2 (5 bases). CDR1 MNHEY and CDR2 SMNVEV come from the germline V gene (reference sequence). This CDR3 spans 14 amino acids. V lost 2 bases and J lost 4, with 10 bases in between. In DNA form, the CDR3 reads TGTGCCAGCAGTTTAAGCCGAGGGCCAGATACGCAGTATTTT. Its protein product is CASSLSRGPDTQYF.

CDR3 bases: TGTGCCAGCAGTGAAGCGACAGGGGGCTACGAGCAGTACTTC. Protein product: CASSEATGGYEQYF. This rearrangement joins TRBV2 to TRBJ2-7; 9 nucleotides align to TRBD1. CDR1 is SNHLY, CDR2 FYNNEI, per germline. The CDR3 extends over 14 amino acids. V shed 0 bases and J 3 bases; nucleotides not matched to a gene: 0.

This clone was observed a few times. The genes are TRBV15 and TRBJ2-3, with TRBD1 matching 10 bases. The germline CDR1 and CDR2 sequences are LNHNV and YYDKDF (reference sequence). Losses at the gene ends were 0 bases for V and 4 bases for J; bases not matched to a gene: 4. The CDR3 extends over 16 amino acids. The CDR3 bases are TGTGCCACCAGCAGAGATAGGGGGACAGGGGCAGATACGCAGTATTTT. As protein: CATSRDRGTGADTQYF.

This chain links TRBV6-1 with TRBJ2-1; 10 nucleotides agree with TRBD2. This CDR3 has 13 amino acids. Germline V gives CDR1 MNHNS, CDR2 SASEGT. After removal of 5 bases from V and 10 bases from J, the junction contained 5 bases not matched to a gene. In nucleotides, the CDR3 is TGTGCCAGCAGTAAGGGACTAGCGAAGGAGCAGTTCTTC. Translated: CASSKGLAKEQFF.

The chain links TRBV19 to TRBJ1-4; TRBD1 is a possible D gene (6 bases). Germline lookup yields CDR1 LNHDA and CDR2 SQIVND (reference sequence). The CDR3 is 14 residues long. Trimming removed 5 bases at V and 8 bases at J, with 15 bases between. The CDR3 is CASSALRGNEKLFF. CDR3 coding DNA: TGTGCCAGTAGTGCCTTGAGGGGGAACGAAAAACTGTTTTTT.

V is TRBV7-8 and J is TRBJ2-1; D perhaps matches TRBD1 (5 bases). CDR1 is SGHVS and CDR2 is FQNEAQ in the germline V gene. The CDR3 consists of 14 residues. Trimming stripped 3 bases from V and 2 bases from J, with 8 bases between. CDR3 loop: CASSLRQPYNEQFF. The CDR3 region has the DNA TGTGCCAGCAGCTTGAGACAGCCCTACAATGAGCAGTTCTTC. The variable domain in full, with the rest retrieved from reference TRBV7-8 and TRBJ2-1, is GAGVSQSPRYKVAKRGQDVALRCDPISGHVSLFWYQQALGQGPEFLTYFQNEAQLDKSGLPSDRFFAERPEGSVSTLKIQRTQQEDSAVYLCASSLRQPYNEQFFGPGTRLTVL.

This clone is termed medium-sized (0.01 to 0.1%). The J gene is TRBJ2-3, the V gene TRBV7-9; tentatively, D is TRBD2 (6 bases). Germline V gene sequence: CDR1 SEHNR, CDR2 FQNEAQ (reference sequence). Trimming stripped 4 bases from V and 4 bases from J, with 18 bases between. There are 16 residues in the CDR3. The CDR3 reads CASSYPPGGDPDTQYF. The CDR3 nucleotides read TGTGCCAGCAGCTACCCCCCAGGCGGGGACCCAGATACGCAGTATTTT.

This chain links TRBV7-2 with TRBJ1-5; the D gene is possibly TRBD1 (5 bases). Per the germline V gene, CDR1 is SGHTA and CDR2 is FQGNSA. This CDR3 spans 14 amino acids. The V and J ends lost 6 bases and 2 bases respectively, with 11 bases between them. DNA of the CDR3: TGTGCCAGCAGAGGGGTCGGAGGCAATCAGCCCCAGCATTTT. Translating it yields CASRGVGGNQPQHF.

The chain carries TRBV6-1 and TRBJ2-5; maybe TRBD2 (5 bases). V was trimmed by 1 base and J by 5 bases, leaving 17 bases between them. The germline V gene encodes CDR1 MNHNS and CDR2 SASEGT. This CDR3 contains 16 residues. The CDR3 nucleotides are TGTGCCAGCAGTGAAGGACTAATCTTATTCGTGGAGACCCAGTACTTC. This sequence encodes CASSEGLILFVETQYF.

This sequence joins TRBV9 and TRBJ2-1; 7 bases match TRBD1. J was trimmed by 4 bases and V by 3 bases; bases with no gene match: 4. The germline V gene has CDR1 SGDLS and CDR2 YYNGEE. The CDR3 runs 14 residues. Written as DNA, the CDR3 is TGTGCCAGCAGCGGACGGGGACAGTACAATGAGCAGTTCTTC. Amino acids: CASSGRGQYNEQFF.

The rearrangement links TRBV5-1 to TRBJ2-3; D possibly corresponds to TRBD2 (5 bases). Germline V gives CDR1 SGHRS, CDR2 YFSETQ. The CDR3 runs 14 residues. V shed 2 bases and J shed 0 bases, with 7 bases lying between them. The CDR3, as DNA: TGCGCCAGCAGCTTAACGGGGAGCACAGATACGCAGTATTTT. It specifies CASSLTGSTDTQYF.

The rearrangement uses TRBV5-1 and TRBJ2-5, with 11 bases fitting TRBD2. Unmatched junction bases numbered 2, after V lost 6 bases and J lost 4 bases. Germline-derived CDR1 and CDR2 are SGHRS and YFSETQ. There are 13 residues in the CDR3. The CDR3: CASIGLAGETQYF. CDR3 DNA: TGCGCCAGCATTGGACTAGCGGGAGAGACCCAGTACTTC.

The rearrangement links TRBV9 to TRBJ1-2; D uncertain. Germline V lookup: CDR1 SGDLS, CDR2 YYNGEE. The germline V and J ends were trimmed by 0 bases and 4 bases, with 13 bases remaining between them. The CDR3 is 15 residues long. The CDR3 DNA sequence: TGTGCCAGCAGCGTAGAATGGGGAGGTACCTATGGCTACACCTTC. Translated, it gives CASSVEWGGTYGYTF.

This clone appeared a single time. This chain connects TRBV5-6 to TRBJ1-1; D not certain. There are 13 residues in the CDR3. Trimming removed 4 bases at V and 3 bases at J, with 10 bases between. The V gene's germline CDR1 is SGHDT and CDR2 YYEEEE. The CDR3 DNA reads TGTGCCAGCAGCGGAGGCCGATACACTGAAGCTTTCTTT. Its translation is CASSGGRYTEAFF.

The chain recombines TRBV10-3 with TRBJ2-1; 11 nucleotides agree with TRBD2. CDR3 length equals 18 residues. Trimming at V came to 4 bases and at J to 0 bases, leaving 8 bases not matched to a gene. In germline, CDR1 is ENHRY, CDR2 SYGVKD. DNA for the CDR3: TGTGCCATCAGTGGGGTGGTAGCGGGAGGGAACTCCTACAATGAGCAGTTCTTC. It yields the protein CAISGVVAGGNSYNEQFF.

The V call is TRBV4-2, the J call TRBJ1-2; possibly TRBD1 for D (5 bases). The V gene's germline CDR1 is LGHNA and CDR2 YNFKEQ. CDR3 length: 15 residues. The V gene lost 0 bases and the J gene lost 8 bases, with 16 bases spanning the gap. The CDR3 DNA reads TGTGCCAGCAGCCAAGAAATCGGAAACCGGGGGGGCTACACCTTC. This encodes CASSQEIGNRGGYTF.

For the CDR3, the DNA is TGTGCCAGCCGGGACTCCGTCTACGAGCAGTACGTC. Encoded protein: CASRDSVYEQYV. V and J are TRBV2 and TRBJ2-7; possibly TRBD2 for D (6 bases). This CDR3 has 12 residues. CDR1 is SNHLY, CDR2 FYNNEI, per germline. V was pared by 8 bases and J by 3 bases, with 11 bases between.

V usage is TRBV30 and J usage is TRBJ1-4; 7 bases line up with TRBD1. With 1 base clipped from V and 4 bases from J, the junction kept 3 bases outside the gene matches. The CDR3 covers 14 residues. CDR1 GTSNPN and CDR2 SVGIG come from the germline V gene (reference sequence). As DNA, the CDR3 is TGTGCCTGGAGTGGCGGGACAGATAATGAAAAACTGTTTTTT. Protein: CAWSGGTDNEKLFF.

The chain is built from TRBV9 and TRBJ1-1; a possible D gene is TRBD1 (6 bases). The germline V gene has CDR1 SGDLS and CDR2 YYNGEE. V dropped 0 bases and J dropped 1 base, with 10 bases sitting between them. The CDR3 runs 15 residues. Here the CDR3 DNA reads TGTGCCAGCAGCGTAGCTCTGGGGGCGAACACTGAAGCTTTCTTT. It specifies CASSVALGANTEAFF.

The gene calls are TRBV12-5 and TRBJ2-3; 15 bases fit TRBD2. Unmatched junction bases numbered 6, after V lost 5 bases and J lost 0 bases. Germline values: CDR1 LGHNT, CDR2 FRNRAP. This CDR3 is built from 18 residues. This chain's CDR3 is CASGPGTSGRLSTDTQYF. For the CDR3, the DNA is TGTGCTAGTGGTCCGGGGACTAGCGGGAGGTTAAGCACAGATACGCAGTATTTT.

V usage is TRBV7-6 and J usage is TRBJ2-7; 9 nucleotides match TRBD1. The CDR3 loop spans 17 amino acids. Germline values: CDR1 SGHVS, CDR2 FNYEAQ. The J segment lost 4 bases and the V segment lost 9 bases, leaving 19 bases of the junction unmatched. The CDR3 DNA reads TGTGCCAGTGGCCCCGGGACAGGGTCTCTCTTTTCTTACGAGCAGTACTTC. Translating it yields CASGPGTGSLFSYEQYF.

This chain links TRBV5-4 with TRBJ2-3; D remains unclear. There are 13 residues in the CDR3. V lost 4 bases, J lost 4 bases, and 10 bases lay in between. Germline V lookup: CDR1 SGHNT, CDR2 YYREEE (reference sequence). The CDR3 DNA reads TGTGCCAGCAGCCCCGTTGGAGCAGATACGCAGTATTTT. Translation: CASSPVGADTQYF. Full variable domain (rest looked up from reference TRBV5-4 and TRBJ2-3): ETGVTQSPTHLIKTRGQQVTLRCSSQSGHNTVSWYQQALGQGPQFIFQYYREEENGRGNFPPRFSGLQFPNYSSELNVNALELDDSALYLCASSPVGADTQYFGPGTRLTVL.

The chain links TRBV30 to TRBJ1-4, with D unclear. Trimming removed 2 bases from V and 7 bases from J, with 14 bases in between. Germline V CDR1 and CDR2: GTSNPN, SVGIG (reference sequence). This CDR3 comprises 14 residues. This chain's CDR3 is CAWSKTYGSEKLFF. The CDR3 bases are TGTGCCTGGAGTAAAACCTATGGGAGTGAAAAACTGTTTTTT.

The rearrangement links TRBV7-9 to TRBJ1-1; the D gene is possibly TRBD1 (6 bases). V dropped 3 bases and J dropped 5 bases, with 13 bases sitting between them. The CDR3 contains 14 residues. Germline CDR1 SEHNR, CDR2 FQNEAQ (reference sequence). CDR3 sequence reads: CASSLGGRVTEAFF. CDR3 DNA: TGTGCCAGCAGCTTGGGGGGGCGAGTAACTGAAGCTTTCTTT.

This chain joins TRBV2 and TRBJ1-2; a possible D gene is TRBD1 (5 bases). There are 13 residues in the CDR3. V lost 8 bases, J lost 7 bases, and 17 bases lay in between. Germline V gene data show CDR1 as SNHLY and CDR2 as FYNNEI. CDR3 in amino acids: CASSVEGLGGYTF. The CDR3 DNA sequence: TGTGCCAGCTCGGTGGAGGGGCTCGGTGGCTACACCTTC.

In nucleotides, the CDR3 is TGTGCCAGCCAAGGGGGTGACTATGGCTACACCTTC. This gives the protein CASQGGDYGYTF. V is TRBV6-5 and J is TRBJ1-2; D might be TRBD1 (6 bases). This CDR3 spans 12 amino acids. V lost 8 bases, J lost 3 bases, and 10 bases lay in between. Germline V gives CDR1 MNHEY, CDR2 SVGAGI.